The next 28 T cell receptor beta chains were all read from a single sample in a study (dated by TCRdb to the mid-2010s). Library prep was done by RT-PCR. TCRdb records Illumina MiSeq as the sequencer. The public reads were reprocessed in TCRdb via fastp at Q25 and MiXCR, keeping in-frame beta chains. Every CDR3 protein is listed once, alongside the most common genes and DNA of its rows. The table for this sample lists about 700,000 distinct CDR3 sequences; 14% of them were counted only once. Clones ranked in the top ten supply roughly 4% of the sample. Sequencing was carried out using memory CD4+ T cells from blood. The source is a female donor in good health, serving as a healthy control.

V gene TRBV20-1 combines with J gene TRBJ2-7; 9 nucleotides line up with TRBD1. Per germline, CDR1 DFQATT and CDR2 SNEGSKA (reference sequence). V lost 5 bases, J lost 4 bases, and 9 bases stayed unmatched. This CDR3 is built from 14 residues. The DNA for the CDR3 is TGCAGTGCTGTAACCGGGACAGGGAAGTACGAGCAGTACTTC. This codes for CSAVTGTGKYEQYF.

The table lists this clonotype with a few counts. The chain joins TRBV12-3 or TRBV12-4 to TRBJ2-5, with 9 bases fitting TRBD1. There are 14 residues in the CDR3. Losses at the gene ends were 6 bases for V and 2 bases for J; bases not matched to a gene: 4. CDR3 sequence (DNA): TGTGCCAGCAGACTAGGGACAGGGCAAGAGACCCAGTACTTC. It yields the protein CASRLGTGQETQYF.

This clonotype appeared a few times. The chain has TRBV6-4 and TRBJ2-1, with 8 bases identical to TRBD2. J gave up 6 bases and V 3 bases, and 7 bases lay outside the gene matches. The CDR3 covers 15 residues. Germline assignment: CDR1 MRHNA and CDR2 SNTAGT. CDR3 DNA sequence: TGTGCCAGCAGTGAATTTAGCGGGACCGGCAATGAGCAGTTCTTC. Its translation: CASSEFSGTGNEQFF.

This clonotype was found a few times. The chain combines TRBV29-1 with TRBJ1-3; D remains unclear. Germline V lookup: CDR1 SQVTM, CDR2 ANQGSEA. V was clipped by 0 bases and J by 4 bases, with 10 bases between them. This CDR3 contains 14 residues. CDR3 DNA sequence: TGCAGCGTTGAAGACGGAGGGAACGGAAACACCATATATTTT. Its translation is CSVEDGGNGNTIYF.

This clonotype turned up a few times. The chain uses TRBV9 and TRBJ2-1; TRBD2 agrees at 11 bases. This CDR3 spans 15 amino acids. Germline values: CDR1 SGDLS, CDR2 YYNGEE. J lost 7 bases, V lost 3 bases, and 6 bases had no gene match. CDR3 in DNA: TGTGCCAGCAGCGGTCTAGCGGGAGGTCGGAATGAGCAGTTCTTC. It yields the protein CASSGLAGGRNEQFF. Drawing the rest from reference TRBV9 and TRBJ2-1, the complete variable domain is DSGVTQTPKHLITATGQRVTLRCSPRSGDLSVYWYQQSLDQGLQFLIQYYNGEERAKGNILERFSAQQFPDLHSELNLSSLELGDSALYFCASSGLAGGRNEQFFGPGTRLTVL.

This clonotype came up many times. The CDR3 protein is CASSSGTSNYNEQFF. CDR3 coding DNA: TGTGCCAGCAGCTCCGGGACTAGCAACTACAATGAGCAGTTCTTC. The V call is TRBV7-2, the J call TRBJ2-1; 9 bases align to TRBD2. V dropped 4 bases and J dropped 3; count of bases not matched to a gene: 4. Germline values: CDR1 SGHTA, CDR2 FQGNSA. This CDR3 has 15 amino acids.

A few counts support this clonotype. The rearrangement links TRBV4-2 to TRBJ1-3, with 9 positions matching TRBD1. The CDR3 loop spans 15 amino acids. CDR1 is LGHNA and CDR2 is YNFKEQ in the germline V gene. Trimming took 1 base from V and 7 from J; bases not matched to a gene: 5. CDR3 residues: CASSQAGDRDNTIYF. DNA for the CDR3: TGTGCCAGCAGCCAAGCCGGGGACAGGGATAACACCATATATTTT.

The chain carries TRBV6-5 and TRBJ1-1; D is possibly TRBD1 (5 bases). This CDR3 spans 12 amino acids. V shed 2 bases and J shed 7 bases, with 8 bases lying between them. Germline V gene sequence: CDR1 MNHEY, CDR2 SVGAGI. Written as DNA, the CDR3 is TGTGCCAGCAGTTACGGGGGACTTGAAGCTTTCTTT. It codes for CASSYGGLEAFF.

The DNA of the CDR3 is TGCAGTGCTACCCAGAGGGGGACAGCCTACGAGCAGTACTTC. Translating it yields CSATQRGTAYEQYF. The chain couples TRBV20-1 to TRBJ2-7; 7 bases map to TRBD1. Unmatched junction bases numbered 8, after V lost 4 bases and J lost 2 bases. There are 14 residues in the CDR3. Per the germline V gene, CDR1 is DFQATT and CDR2 is SNEGSKA (reference sequence).

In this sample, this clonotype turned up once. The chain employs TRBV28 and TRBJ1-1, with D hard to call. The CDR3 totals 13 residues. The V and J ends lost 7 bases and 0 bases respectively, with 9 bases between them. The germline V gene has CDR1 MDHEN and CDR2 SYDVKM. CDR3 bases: TGTGCCAGCATATCACTGATGAACACTGAAGCTTTCTTT. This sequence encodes CASISLMNTEAFF.

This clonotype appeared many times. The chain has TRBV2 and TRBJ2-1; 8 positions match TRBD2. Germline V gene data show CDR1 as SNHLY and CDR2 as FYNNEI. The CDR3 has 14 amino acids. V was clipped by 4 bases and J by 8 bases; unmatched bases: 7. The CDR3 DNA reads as TGTGCCAGCAGTGGACGGGAGGGCAACGATGAGCAGTTCTTC. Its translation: CASSGREGNDEQFF.

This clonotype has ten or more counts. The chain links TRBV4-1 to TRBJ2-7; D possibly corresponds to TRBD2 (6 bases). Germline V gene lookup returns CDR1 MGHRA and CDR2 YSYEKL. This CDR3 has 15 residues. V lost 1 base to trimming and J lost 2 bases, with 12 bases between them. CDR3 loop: CASSQGPSATYEQYF. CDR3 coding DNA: TGCGCCAGCAGCCAAGGGCCTAGCGCAACCTACGAGCAGTACTTC.

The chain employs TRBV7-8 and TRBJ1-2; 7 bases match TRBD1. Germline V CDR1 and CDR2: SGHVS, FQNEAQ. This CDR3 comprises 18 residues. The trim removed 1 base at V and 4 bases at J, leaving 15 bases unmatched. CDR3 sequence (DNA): TGTGCCAGCAGCTTAGTCATGCCGGGACAGCCTTCCACCTATGGCTACACCTTC. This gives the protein CASSLVMPGQPSTYGYTF.

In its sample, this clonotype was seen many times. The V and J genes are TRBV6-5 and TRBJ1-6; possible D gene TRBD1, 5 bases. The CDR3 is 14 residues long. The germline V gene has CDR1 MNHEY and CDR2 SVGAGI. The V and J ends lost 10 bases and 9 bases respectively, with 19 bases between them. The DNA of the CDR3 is TGTGCCACCACTCGACAGTCCCCAGGTTCACCCCTCCACTTT. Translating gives CATTRQSPGSPLHF.

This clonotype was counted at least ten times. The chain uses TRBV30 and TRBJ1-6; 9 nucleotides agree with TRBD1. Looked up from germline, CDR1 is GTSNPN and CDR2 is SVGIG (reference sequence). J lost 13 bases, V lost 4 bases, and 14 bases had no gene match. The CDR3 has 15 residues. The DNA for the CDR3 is TGTGCCTGGACTCCCGGGACAGGGCCCGTCGGGCCCCTCCACTTT. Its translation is CAWTPGTGPVGPLHF.

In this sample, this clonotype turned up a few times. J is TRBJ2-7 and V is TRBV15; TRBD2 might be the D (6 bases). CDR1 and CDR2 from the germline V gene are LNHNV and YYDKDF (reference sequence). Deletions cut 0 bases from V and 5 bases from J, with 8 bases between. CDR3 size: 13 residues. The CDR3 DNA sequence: TGTGCCACCAGCAGAGATCGGAGGGACGAGCAGTACTTC. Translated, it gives CATSRDRRDEQYF.

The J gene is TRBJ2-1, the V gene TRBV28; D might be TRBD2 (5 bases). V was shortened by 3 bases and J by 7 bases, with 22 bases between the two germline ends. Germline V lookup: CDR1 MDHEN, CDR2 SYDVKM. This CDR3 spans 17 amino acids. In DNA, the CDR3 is TGTGCCAGCAGTTTCACCCTCGGAGGTGTTGATAGAAATGAGCAGTTCTTC. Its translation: CASSFTLGGVDRNEQFF.

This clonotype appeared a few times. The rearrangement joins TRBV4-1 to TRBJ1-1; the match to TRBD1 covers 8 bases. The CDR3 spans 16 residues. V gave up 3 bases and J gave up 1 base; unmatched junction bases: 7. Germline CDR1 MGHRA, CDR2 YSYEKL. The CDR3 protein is CASSHLRTGQNTEAFF. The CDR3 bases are TGCGCCAGCAGCCACCTCCGGACAGGGCAGAACACTGAAGCTTTCTTT.

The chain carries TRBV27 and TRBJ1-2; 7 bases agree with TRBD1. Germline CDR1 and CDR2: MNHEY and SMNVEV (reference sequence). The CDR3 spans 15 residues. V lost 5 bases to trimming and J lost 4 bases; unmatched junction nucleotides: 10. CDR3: CASSRYRDSLYGYTF. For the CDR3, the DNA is TGTGCCAGCAGTCGGTACCGGGACAGCCTCTATGGCTACACCTTC.

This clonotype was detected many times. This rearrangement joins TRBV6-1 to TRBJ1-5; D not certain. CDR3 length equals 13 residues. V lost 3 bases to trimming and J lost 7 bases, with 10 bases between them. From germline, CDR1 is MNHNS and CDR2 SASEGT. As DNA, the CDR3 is TGTGCCAGCAGTGACTACTTAGAACAGCCCCAGCATTTT. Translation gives CASSDYLEQPQHF.

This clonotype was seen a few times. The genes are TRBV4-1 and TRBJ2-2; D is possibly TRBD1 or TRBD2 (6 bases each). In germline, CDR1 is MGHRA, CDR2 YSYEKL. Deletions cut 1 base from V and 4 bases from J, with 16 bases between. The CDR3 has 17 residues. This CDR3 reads CASSQGWGATGTGELFF. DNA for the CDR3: TGCGCCAGCAGCCAAGGGTGGGGGGCCACCGGCACCGGGGAGCTGTTTTTT.

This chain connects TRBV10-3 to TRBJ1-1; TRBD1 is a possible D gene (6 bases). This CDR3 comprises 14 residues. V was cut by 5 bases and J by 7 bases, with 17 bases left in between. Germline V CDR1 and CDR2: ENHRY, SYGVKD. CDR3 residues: CAISKEAGAGEAFF. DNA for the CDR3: TGTGCCATCAGTAAGGAGGCAGGGGCGGGTGAAGCTTTCTTT.

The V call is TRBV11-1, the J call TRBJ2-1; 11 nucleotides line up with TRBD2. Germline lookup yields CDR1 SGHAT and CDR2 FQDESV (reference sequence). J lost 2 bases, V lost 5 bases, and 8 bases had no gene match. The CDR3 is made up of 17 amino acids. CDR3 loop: CASSVLAGVDPYNEQFF. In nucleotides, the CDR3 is TGTGCCAGCAGCGTACTAGCGGGAGTAGACCCCTACAATGAGCAGTTCTTC.

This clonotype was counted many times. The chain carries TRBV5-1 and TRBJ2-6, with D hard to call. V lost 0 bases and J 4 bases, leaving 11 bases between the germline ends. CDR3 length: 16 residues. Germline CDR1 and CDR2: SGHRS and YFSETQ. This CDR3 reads CASSLGPPTGANVLTF. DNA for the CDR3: TGCGCCAGCAGCTTGGGCCCACCGACAGGGGCCAACGTCCTGACTTTC.

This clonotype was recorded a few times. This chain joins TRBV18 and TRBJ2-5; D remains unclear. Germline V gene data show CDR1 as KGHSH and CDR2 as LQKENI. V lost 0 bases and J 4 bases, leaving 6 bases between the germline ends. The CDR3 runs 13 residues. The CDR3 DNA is TGTGCCAGCTCACCACCGTTCCTAGAGACCCAGTACTTC. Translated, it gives CASSPPFLETQYF.

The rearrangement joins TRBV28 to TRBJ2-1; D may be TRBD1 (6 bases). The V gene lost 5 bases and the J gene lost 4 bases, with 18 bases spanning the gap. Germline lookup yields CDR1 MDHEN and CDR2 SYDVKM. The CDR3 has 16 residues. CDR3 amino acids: CASSTRTAMPYNEQFF. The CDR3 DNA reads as TGTGCCAGCAGTACTAGGACAGCGATGCCTTACAATGAGCAGTTCTTC.

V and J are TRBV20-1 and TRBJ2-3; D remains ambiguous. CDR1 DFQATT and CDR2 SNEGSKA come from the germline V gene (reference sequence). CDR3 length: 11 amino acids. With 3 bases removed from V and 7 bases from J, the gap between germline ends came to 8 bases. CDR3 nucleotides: TGCAGTGCTAGCGACCGGAATACGCAGTATTTT. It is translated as CSASDRNTQYF.

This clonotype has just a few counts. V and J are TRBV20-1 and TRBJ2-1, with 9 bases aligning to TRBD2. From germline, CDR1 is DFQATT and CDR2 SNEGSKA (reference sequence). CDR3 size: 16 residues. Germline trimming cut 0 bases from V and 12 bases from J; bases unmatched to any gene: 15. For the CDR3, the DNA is TGCAGTGCTAGAGATCTCTTACTAGCGGGTATTCCTGGGCAGTTCTTC. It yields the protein CSARDLLLAGIPGQFF.